The 10 T cell receptor beta chains reported below all come from one sample, sequenced in a study of post-analysis software for immune sequencing data. Study observations and caveats: Compared with controls, patients had more of about 5 TRBV segments, including TRBV5-6, TRBV5-1 and TRBV20-1.

Sequencing libraries made from TCR beta cDNA carried unique molecular identifiers. TCRdb re-called the PCR reads with MiXCR, one entry per CDR3 protein. The data show around 440,000 distinct CDR3 sequences, 40% to 55% seen once. Which antigens these TCRs recognize remains unknown. Sequenced material: blood. All receptors come from a girl between 5 and 17 years old with multiple sclerosis.

This chain links TRBV5-6 with TRBJ1-1; tentative D call: TRBD1 (5 bases). The CDR3 length is 16 residues. Trimming took 0 bases from V and 0 from J, leaving 12 bases between them. Germline V gene sequence: CDR1 SGHDT, CDR2 YYEEEE. CDR3 protein: CASSLVTGAMNTEAFF. In DNA, the CDR3 is TGTGCCAGCAGCTTGGTCACAGGCGCAATGAACACTGAAGCTTTCTTT.

The chain couples TRBV7-9 to TRBJ2-6, with D maybe TRBD2 (5 bases). The CDR3 sequence is 14 residues long. V was clipped by 4 bases and J by 4 bases, with 8 bases between them. Germline lookup yields CDR1 SEHNR and CDR2 FQNEAQ (reference sequence). Here the CDR3 reads CASSSTGGANVLTF. In nucleotides, the CDR3 is TGTGCCAGCAGCTCGACGGGAGGGGCCAACGTCCTGACTTTC.

Notes on this clonotype: An end of the junction does not agree with germline; a read error may underlie this. The chain joins TRBV13 to TRBJ1-1; TRBD1 matches at 8 bases. Germline CDR1 reads PRHDT; CDR2 reads FYEKMQ (reference sequence). The CDR3 spans 16 residues. CDR3 sequence: CASSLTQGGLNTGAFF. The CDR3, as DNA: TGTGCCAGCAGCTTAACACAGGGGGGATTGAACACTGGAGCTTTCTTT. Based on the CDR3 plus reference TRBV13 and TRBJ1-1, the full variable domain is AAGVIQSPRHLIKEKRETATLKCYPIPRHDTVYWYQQGPGQDPQFLISFYEKMQSDKGSIPDRFSAQQFSDYHSELNMSSLELGDSALYFCASSLTQGGLNTGAFFGQGTRLTVV.

The CDR3, as DNA: TGTGCCAGCAGCTTAGATTGGGGCACTGAAGCTTTCTTT. Translation: CASSLDWGTEAFF. The chain is built from TRBV7-3 and TRBJ1-1; D is undetermined. In germline, CDR1 is SGHTA, CDR2 FQGTGA. V shed 2 bases and J shed 4 bases, with 8 bases lying between them. This CDR3 region has 13 residues.

This chain links TRBV28 with TRBJ1-6; D gene ambiguous. The CDR3 length is 15 residues. Trimming stripped 2 bases from V and 7 bases from J, with 12 bases between. Looked up from germline, CDR1 is MDHEN and CDR2 is SYDVKM. The CDR3: CASSLLGPPNSPLHF. The CDR3 DNA reads TGTGCCAGCAGTTTACTCGGCCCTCCGAATTCACCCCTCCACTTT.

The chain joins TRBV28 to TRBJ1-4, with D possibly TRBD1 on 5 matching bases. In germline, CDR1 is MDHEN, CDR2 SYDVKM. V lost 6 bases and J 2 bases, leaving 16 bases between the germline ends. This CDR3 spans 16 amino acids. Written as DNA, the CDR3 is TGTGCCAGCAGACCCATCGTCAGGGTGACTAATGAAAAACTGTTTTTT. Translated: CASRPIVRVTNEKLFF.

The chain uses TRBV5-1 and TRBJ2-5; the match to TRBD2 covers 10 bases. The CDR3 loop spans 19 amino acids. Germline V gene sequence: CDR1 SGHRS, CDR2 YFSETQ. The junction had 18 bases not matched to a gene; V was cut back by 3 bases and J by 4 bases. Written as DNA, the CDR3 is TGCGCCAGCAGCTCGCGCGGCGCGCCAATTCTAGCGGGAGCAGAGACCCAGTACTTC. This encodes CASSSRGAPILAGAETQYF.

This clonotype was counted only a few times. The CDR3 reads CASSFSDQTYEQYF. In DNA, the CDR3 is TGTGCCAGCAGTTTTTCGGACCAGACCTACGAGCAGTACTTC. The genes are TRBV27 and TRBJ2-7, with D uncertain. The ends were cut back, 3 bases at V and 2 bases at J, with 11 bases in the middle. The CDR3 runs 14 residues. Germline CDR1 MNHEY, CDR2 SMNVEV (reference sequence).

The sample holds a few counts of this clonotype. This sequence joins TRBV4-1 and TRBJ2-7; 7 bases align to TRBD1. V lost 5 bases, J lost 0 bases, and 13 bases stayed unmatched. The CDR3 has 17 residues. In germline, CDR1 is MGHRA, CDR2 YSYEKL. In DNA form, the CDR3 reads TGCGCCAGCAGCGGCCGGGACAGCGCGAAAATCTCCTACGAGCAGTACTTC. Residues: CASSGRDSAKISYEQYF.

The chain joins TRBV7-2 to TRBJ1-6; TRBD1 aligns across 8 bases. Germline V gives CDR1 SGHTA, CDR2 FQGNSA. This CDR3 contains 15 residues. V was pared by 5 bases and J by 9 bases, with 9 bases of the junction left unmatched. The CDR3 protein is CASSPGQVGSSPLHF. The CDR3 DNA sequence: TGTGCCAGCAGCCCGGGACAGGTCGGAAGTTCACCCCTCCACTTT.